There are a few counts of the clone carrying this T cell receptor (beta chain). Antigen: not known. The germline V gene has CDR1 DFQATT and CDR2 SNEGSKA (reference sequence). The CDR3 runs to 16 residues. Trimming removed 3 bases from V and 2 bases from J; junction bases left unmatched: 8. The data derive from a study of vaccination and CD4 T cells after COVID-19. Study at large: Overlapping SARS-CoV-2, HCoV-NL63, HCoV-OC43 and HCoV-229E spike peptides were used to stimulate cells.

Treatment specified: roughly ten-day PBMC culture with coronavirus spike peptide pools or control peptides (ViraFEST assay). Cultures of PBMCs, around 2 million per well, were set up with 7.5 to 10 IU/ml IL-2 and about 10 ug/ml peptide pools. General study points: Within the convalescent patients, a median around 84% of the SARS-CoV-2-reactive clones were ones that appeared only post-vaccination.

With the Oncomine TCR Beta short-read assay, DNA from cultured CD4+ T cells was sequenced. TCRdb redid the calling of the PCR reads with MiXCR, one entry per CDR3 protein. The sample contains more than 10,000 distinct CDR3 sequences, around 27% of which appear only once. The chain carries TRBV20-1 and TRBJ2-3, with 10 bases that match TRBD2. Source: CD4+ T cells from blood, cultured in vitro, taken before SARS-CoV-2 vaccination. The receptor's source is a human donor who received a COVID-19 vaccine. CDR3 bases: TGCAGTGCTAGTAGGTCACTAGCGGGGAACACAGATACGCAGTATTTT. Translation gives CSASRSLAGNTDTQYF.